The 32 T cell receptor beta chains presented below share a single source sample, sequenced in a study of radiation and T cells in renal cell carcinoma. Stated time point: blood 2 weeks post-SBRT. Treatment denoted: 15 Gy SBRT to primary tumor, nephrectomy 4 weeks later. Measured with immunoSEQ multiplex PCR; TCRdb has only the in-frame clones, and not every one. Of fewer than 150,000 clones listed, more than 70% are singletons. The starting material was blood, obtained from a patient whose treatment included radiotherapy and nephrectomy. The receptors come from a woman aged 65 to 85 with renal cell carcinoma.

The chain recombines TRBV30 with TRBJ1-5; D gene uncertain. This CDR3 is built from 14 residues. Deletions cut 0 bases from V and 4 bases from J, with 10 bases between. Germline V gene sequence: CDR1 GTSNPN, CDR2 SVGIG (reference sequence). This CDR3 is CAWSVARTNQPQHF. The CDR3 region has the DNA TGTGCCTGGAGTGTGGCTCGCACGAATCAGCCCCAGCATTTT.

The rearrangement joins TRBV25-1 to TRBJ2-7; 7 bases are a match to TRBD1. Germline V gives CDR1 MGHDK, CDR2 SYGVNS. The CDR3 covers 15 residues. V dropped 3 bases and J dropped 0; count of bases not matched to a gene: 5. In nucleotides, the CDR3 is TGTGCCAGCAGTGACCCTAACAGGGGCTCCTACGAGCAGTACTTC. Translated: CASSDPNRGSYEQYF.

The chain uses TRBV21-1 and TRBJ2-1; the table's D call, TRBD2, has no DNA check behind it. TRBV21-1 is classified as a pseudogene. CDR3 length: 16 residues. The DNA for the CDR3 is TGTGCCAGCAGCCCCAGATGGGGGGGCATGGGCAATGAGCAGTTCTTC. Encoded protein: CASSPRWGGMGNEQFF.

This chain connects TRBV12-5 to TRBJ2-7; no clear D gene. Trimming left V 0 bases short and J 3 bases short, with 9 bases between. Per the germline V gene, CDR1 is LGHNT and CDR2 is FRNRAP. This CDR3 region has 14 residues. The CDR3 DNA reads as TGTGCTAGTGGTTTGGTATTACCCCGCTACGAGCAGTACTTC. Protein product: CASGLVLPRYEQYF.

V gene TRBV7-2 combines with J gene TRBJ1-4; 9 bases agree with TRBD1. The V gene's germline CDR1 is SGHTA and CDR2 FQGNSA. V shed 2 bases, J shed 6 bases, and the junction held 10 bases outside the gene matches. The CDR3 contains 17 residues. CDR3 in DNA: TGTGCCAGCAGCTTACGACGAACAGGGGGCAAGGATGAAAAACTGTTTTTT. This codes for CASSLRRTGGKDEKLFF.

The chain employs TRBV7-2 and TRBJ1-2, with a tentative D call TRBD1 (5 bases). V shed 6 bases and J shed 4 bases, with 15 bases lying between them. The CDR3 has 14 residues. Per the germline V gene, CDR1 is SGHTA and CDR2 is FQGNSA. CDR3: CASRETGRAYGYTF. CDR3 nucleotides: TGTGCCAGCAGGGAAACGGGCAGGGCCTATGGCTACACCTTC. Full variable domain (remainder filled in from reference TRBV7-2 and TRBJ1-2): GAGVSQSPSNKVTEKGKDVELRCDPISGHTALYWYRQSLGQGLEFLIYFQGNSAPDKSGLPSDRFSAERTGGSVSTLTIQRTQQEDSAVYLCASRETGRAYGYTFGSGTRLTVV.

The CDR3 region is CASSLWTGRNTEAFF. Written as DNA, the CDR3 is TGTGCCAGCAGTTTATGGACAGGTAGGAACACTGAAGCTTTCTTT. The V gene is TRBV28, the J gene TRBJ1-1; maybe TRBD1 (6 bases). The CDR3 contains 15 residues. Looked up from germline, CDR1 is MDHEN and CDR2 is SYDVKM. The V gene lost 0 bases and the J gene lost 1 base, with 9 bases spanning the gap.

The chain employs TRBV19 and TRBJ2-2; a possible D gene is TRBD2 (6 bases). The ends were cut back, 9 bases at V and 2 bases at J, with 16 bases in the middle. Germline values: CDR1 LNHDA, CDR2 SQIVND (reference sequence). The CDR3 contains 15 residues. The CDR3 DNA follows: TGTGCCAGCCAGATTCGGGACTCTAACACCGGGGAGCTGTTTTTT. This codes for CASQIRDSNTGELFF.

The chain employs TRBV25-1 and TRBJ1-6; D not resolved. Trimming left V 8 bases short and J 5 bases short, with 7 bases between. The germline V gene has CDR1 MGHDK and CDR2 SYGVNS. The CDR3 loop spans 12 amino acids. CDR3 residues: CASGRNNSPLHF. DNA of the CDR3: TGTGCCAGCGGACGGAATAATTCACCCCTCCACTTT.

Of note for this clone: Distinct nucleotide sequences in the sample also encode this CDR3. The V and J genes are TRBV4-3 and TRBJ1-3; D gene uncertain. The length of the CDR3 is 15 residues. Trimming took off 0 bases at V and 1 base at J, with 7 bases between the two ends. Germline-derived CDR1 and CDR2 are LGHNA and YSLEER. The CDR3 DNA reads as TGCGCCAGCAGCCAAGATCCGGGATCTGGAAACACCATATATTTT. This translates into CASSQDPGSGNTIYF.

The chain employs TRBV9 and TRBJ2-7; D is perhaps TRBD1 (6 bases). Deletions cut 0 bases from V and 4 bases from J, with 11 bases between. The CDR3 runs to 14 residues. Germline CDR1 SGDLS, CDR2 YYNGEE. The CDR3 DNA follows: TGTGCCAGCAGCGTAGGAGAGGGGGTTTACGAGCAGTACTTC. Protein sequence: CASSVGEGVYEQYF.

This sequence joins TRBV11-2 and TRBJ2-3, with D maybe TRBD2 (6 bases). The length of the CDR3 is 17 residues. The germline V gene encodes CDR1 SGHAT and CDR2 FQNNGV. The V end was cut by 1 base, the J end by 4 bases, with 18 bases between. The CDR3 here is CASSLGSGTLESDTQYF. CDR3 in DNA: TGTGCCAGCAGCTTAGGGTCGGGGACTCTGGAGTCAGATACGCAGTATTTT.

V and J are TRBV27 and TRBJ1-6; D uncertain. This CDR3 region has 12 residues. Germline assignment: CDR1 MNHEY and CDR2 SMNVEV (reference sequence). V lost 3 bases, J lost 5 bases, and 2 bases lay in between. The DNA for the CDR3 is TGTGCCAGCAGTTTTAATAATTCACCCCTCCACTTT. Residues: CASSFNNSPLHF.

This chain joins TRBV27 and TRBJ1-6, with TRBD1 as a possible D gene (5 bases). CDR3 length: 14 amino acids. CDR1 is MNHEY and CDR2 is SMNVEV in the germline V gene (reference sequence). Deletions cut 6 bases from V and 8 bases from J, with 14 bases between. CDR3 in amino acids: CASRGPDKYSPLHF. The CDR3 DNA follows: TGTGCCAGCAGGGGACCTGATAAATATTCACCCCTCCACTTT.

The chain recombines TRBV5-1 with TRBJ2-2; no clear D gene. The V end was cut by 4 bases, the J end by 1 base, with 2 bases between. CDR1 is SGHRS, CDR2 YFSETQ, per germline. This CDR3 contains 12 residues. The CDR3 DNA is TGCGCCAGCAGCGGGAACACCGGGGAGCTGTTTTTT. It codes for CASSGNTGELFF.

V is TRBV7-6 and J is TRBJ2-1; the D gene is possibly TRBD2 (5 bases). CDR3 size: 15 residues. Trimming left V 2 bases short and J 6 bases short, with 14 bases between. Germline-derived CDR1 and CDR2 are SGHVS and FNYEAQ. Written as DNA, the CDR3 is TGTGCCAGCAGCTTAATGGCGGGCTCGACCAATGAGCAGTTCTTC. Translating it yields CASSLMAGSTNEQFF.

The chain carries TRBV27 and TRBJ1-6; D perhaps matches TRBD1 (6 bases). V dropped 6 bases and J dropped 9 bases, with 18 bases sitting between them. Germline V gene lookup returns CDR1 MNHEY and CDR2 SMNVEV (reference sequence). This CDR3 spans 15 amino acids. CDR3 nucleotides: TGTGCCAGCAGCCAAAATACAGGGAGGACTTCACCCCTCCACTTT. This codes for CASSQNTGRTSPLHF.

This clone showed up just once. The junction differs from germline at one of its ends, possibly a read error. The genes are TRBV7-7 and TRBJ1-6; a weak D match, TRBD1 (5 bases). The CDR3 extends over 13 amino acids. Germline lookup yields CDR1 SSHAT and CDR2 FNYEAQ (reference sequence). The CDR3 region is CASSSGSNSPLHF. The CDR3 DNA follows: TGTGCTAGCAGCTCAGGGTCTAATTCACCCCTCCACTTT.

The rearrangement joins TRBV19 to TRBJ1-1, with D unresolved. The CDR3 runs to 14 residues. Trimming took off 7 bases at V and 7 bases at J, with 19 bases between the two ends. CDR1 LNHDA and CDR2 SQIVND come from the germline V gene (reference sequence). CDR3 loop: CASTQTSPAGEAFF. CDR3 DNA: TGTGCCAGTACCCAGACGTCCCCAGCAGGTGAAGCTTTCTTT. Full variable domain (outside the CDR3, taken from reference TRBV19 and TRBJ1-1): DGGITQSPKYLFRKEGQNVTLSCEQNLNHDAMYWYRQDPGQGLRLIYYSQIVNDFQKGDIAEGYSVSREKKESFPLTVTSAQKNPTAFYLCASTQTSPAGEAFFGQGTRLTVV.

V gene TRBV11-2 combines with J gene TRBJ1-2; 8 positions agree with TRBD1. There are 19 residues in the CDR3. The V gene's germline CDR1 is SGHAT and CDR2 FQNNGV. The V and J ends lost 5 bases and 1 base, in that order; junction bases with no gene match: 18. The CDR3 nucleotides are TGTGCCAGCAGCCCTCATTCGGCGCGCAGGGGGCCTCTTAACTATGGCTACACCTTC. It is translated as CASSPHSARRGPLNYGYTF.

The chain carries TRBV4-1 and TRBJ2-1; TRBD2 matches 8 bases. V trimming: 1 base; J trimming: 7 bases; junction bases outside the gene matches: 9. CDR1 and CDR2 from the germline V gene are MGHRA and YSYEKL. The CDR3 runs to 16 residues. DNA of the CDR3: TGCGCCAGCAGCCAAGTGCCCAGCGGGGGTTTGAATGAGCAGTTCTTC. This codes for CASSQVPSGGLNEQFF.

This chain connects TRBV5-1 to TRBJ2-2, with D possibly matching TRBD1 (6 bases). This CDR3 has 14 amino acids. The germline V gene encodes CDR1 SGHRS and CDR2 YFSETQ. The V and J ends lost 4 bases and 4 bases respectively, with 11 bases between them. CDR3 in DNA: TGCGCCAGCAGCATCGACAGGCCCACCGGGGAGCTGTTTTTT. This encodes CASSIDRPTGELFF.

This chain's CDR3 is CASSQRETANYGYTF. The DNA of the CDR3 is TGTGCCAGCAGTCAAAGAGAGACAGCTAACTATGGCTACACCTTC. J is TRBJ1-2 and V is TRBV6-1, with TRBD1 as a possible D gene (5 bases). The CDR3 is 15 residues long. V lost 5 bases to trimming and J lost 0 bases, with 13 bases between them. CDR1 and CDR2 (germline): MNHNS, SASEGT.

The gene calls are TRBV29-1 and TRBJ1-2; TRBD1 matches at 10 bases. The CDR3 runs to 13 residues. J lost 8 bases, V lost 8 bases, and 11 bases had no gene match. The germline gives CDR1 SQVTM, CDR2 ANQGSEA. The CDR3 coding sequence is TGCAGCTCTCGGACAGGGGGGGAGGAAGGCTACACCTTC. This codes for CSSRTGGEEGYTF. Filled out from reference TRBV29-1 and TRBJ1-2, the complete variable domain reads SAVISQKPSRDICQRGTSLTIQCQVDSQVTMMFWYRQQPGQSLTLIATANQGSEATYESGFVIDKFPISRPNLTFSTLTVSNMSPEDSSIYLCSSRTGGEEGYTFGSGTRLTVV.

The chain links TRBV5-1 to TRBJ1-2; possible D gene TRBD1, 5 bases. V lost 3 bases and J 7 bases, leaving 16 bases between the germline ends. In germline, CDR1 is SGHRS, CDR2 YFSETQ. The CDR3 extends over 14 amino acids. The CDR3 DNA reads as TGCGCCAGCAGCTGGGACCTGGCGGGGGGTGGCTACACCTTC. It specifies CASSWDLAGGGYTF. The full variable domain, its missing parts supplied by reference TRBV5-1 and TRBJ1-2, is KAGVTQTPRYLIKTRGQQVTLSCSPISGHRSVSWYQQTPGQGLQFLFEYFSETQRNKGNFPGRFSGRQFSNSRSEMNVSTLELGDSALYLCASSWDLAGGGYTFGSGTRLTVV.

V is TRBV11-2 and J is TRBJ1-6; D unresolved. The length of the CDR3 is 15 residues. Germline V gene sequence: CDR1 SGHAT, CDR2 FQNNGV. V was cut by 3 bases and J by 0 bases, with 6 bases left in between. CDR3 amino acids: CASSLRSSYNSPLHF. In DNA, the CDR3 is TGTGCCAGCAGCTTGAGAAGCTCCTATAATTCACCCCTCCACTTT.

The chain recombines TRBV28 with TRBJ2-5, with 10 bases fitting TRBD1. CDR1 is MDHEN and CDR2 is SYDVKM in the germline V gene. The V segment lost 3 bases and the J segment 4 bases; nucleotides outside the gene matches: 8. This CDR3 spans 16 amino acids. CDR3 sequence reads: CASSLGARDRGETQYF. For the CDR3, the DNA is TGTGCCAGCAGTTTGGGCGCCCGGGACAGGGGAGAGACCCAGTACTTC.

The chain links TRBV6-1 to TRBJ1-5; a possible D gene is TRBD1 (6 bases). The length of the CDR3 is 12 residues. CDR1 is MNHNS and CDR2 is SASEGT in the germline V gene. The CDR3 region has the DNA TGTGCTACCCACAGGGGCAATCAGCCCCAGCATTTT. Translating it yields CATHRGNQPQHF.

CDR3 amino acids: CASSARTSAGEQFF. For the CDR3, the DNA is TGTGCCAGCAGCGCCCGGACTAGCGCTGGTGAGCAGTTCTTC. The chain joins TRBV9 to TRBJ2-1, with 9 bases fitting TRBD2. The CDR3 covers 14 residues. CDR1 is SGDLS and CDR2 is YYNGEE in the germline V gene. V trimming: 3 bases; J trimming: 9 bases; junction bases outside the gene matches: 7.

V usage is TRBV5-4 and J usage is TRBJ1-2; D not certain. The CDR3 has 14 amino acids. Per germline, CDR1 SGHNT and CDR2 YYREEE (reference sequence). Between the trimmed V and J ends, which lost 0 bases and 4 bases, there was a span of 10 bases. The CDR3 here is CASSLDRLSYGYTF. CDR3 bases: TGTGCCAGCAGCTTGGACCGTCTTAGCTATGGCTACACCTTC. The whole variable domain, filled in from reference TRBV5-4 and TRBJ1-2, reads ETGVTQSPTHLIKTRGQQVTLRCSSQSGHNTVSWYQQALGQGPQFIFQYYREEENGRGNFPPRFSGLQFPNYSSELNVNALELDDSALYLCASSLDRLSYGYTFGSGTRLTVV.

The gene calls are TRBV7-2 and TRBJ2-2, with D perhaps TRBD2 (5 bases). Trimming removed 3 bases from V and 1 base from J, with 9 bases in between. There are 15 residues in the CDR3. Germline values: CDR1 SGHTA, CDR2 FQGNSA. CDR3 amino acids: CASSFEGRNTGELFF. The CDR3 nucleotides are TGTGCCAGCAGCTTTGAGGGAAGGAACACCGGGGAGCTGTTTTTT.

The chain uses TRBV11-2 and TRBJ2-2, with 8 bases identical to TRBD2. Germline-derived CDR1 and CDR2 are SGHAT and FQNNGV. This CDR3 contains 16 residues. V lost 0 bases to trimming and J lost 0 bases; unmatched junction nucleotides: 0. The CDR3 DNA reads TGTGCCAGCAGCTTAGAAGCGGGGGCGAACACCGGGGAGCTGTTTTTT. Residues: CASSLEAGANTGELFF.